The source of this T cell receptor beta chain is a study of persistence of HIV-infected CD4 T cells. The overall study: Isolated cells were CMV- and HIV-1 Gag-responding CD4+ T cells. Donors had been on suppressive ART for a median of 8 years. Up to about 200 mL blood was drawn at multiple time points; a couple of donors had single-time leukapheresis. Study-wide findings and caveats: Antigen-responding cells were enriched for degenerate expanded CDR3beta sequences.

This CDR3 is 12 amino acids long. Germline CDR1 and CDR2: ENHRY and SYGVKD. The J segment lost 4 bases and the V segment lost 10 bases, leaving 1 base of the junction unmatched. This was the immunoSEQ version 4 assay in survey mode. TCRdb's table, derived via immunoSEQ multiplex PCR, lists solely in-frame clones and lacks some. The data show about 36,000 clones, 82% seen once. The stimulus was an HIV-1 Gag 15-mer peptide pool, 1 ug/peptide/mL. Sorted nonresponding memory CD4+ T cells were CD40L-negative, CD69-negative, CD45RO-high. Concerning this clone: What it recognizes is unknown.

This chain links TRBV10-3 with TRBJ2-2; 9 bases are a match to TRBD1. The sample here was cultured CD4+ T cells from PBMCs, taken from a patient who received antiretroviral therapy. This clonotype originated in an adult with HIV. The donor label of this sample is uncertain. CDR3 sequence reads: CATDRGTGELFF. CDR3 coding DNA: TGTGCCACGGACAGGGGCACCGGGGAGCTGTTTTTT.